These 28 T cell receptor beta chains were sequenced from one sample in a study of cytomegalovirus exposure and HLA in healthy donors (dated by TCRdb to between 2016 and 2019). The library was prepared using the immunoSEQ multiplex PCR assay. TCRdb carries this immuneACCESS record with in-frame sequences only. Its versions omit some clonotypes, under half of them owing to an unresolved V gene in the studies checked, with the rest unexplained. This sample holds tens of thousands of clones; around 89% were observed only once. 1% to 1.5% of the sample belongs to the ten largest clones. Input material: PBMCs. The receptors here all came from a woman aged 18-35 years in good health and CMV-seronegative.

The V call is TRBV4-1, the J call TRBJ2-6; D perhaps matches TRBD1 (5 bases). The germline V and J ends were trimmed by 3 bases and 4 bases, with 19 bases remaining between them. The CDR3 has 18 amino acids. Germline V gene sequence: CDR1 MGHRA, CDR2 YSYEKL. The CDR3 region is CASSQSWQGAAGANVLTF. The DNA for the CDR3 is TGCGCCAGCAGCCAGAGTTGGCAGGGCGCAGCGGGGGCCAACGTCCTGACTTTC.

The chain employs TRBV6-4 and TRBJ2-2, with D tentatively TRBD2 (6 bases). Germline V gene data show CDR1 as MRHNA and CDR2 as SNTAGT. The ends were cut back, 4 bases at V and 5 bases at J, with 14 bases in the middle. The CDR3 is 15 residues long. The CDR3 sequence: CASSVERAGTGELFF. The CDR3 coding sequence is TGTGCCAGCAGTGTTGAGCGGGCGGGGACCGGGGAGCTGTTTTTT.

V is TRBV5-1 and J is TRBJ2-2, with D possibly matching TRBD2 (7 bases). This CDR3 comprises 15 residues. Trimming took 0 bases from V and 6 from J, leaving 12 bases between them. The germline V gene encodes CDR1 SGHRS and CDR2 YFSETQ. The CDR3 loop is CASSLAGGRSGELFF. The DNA for the CDR3 is TGCGCCAGCAGCTTGGCGGGGGGCCGGTCCGGGGAGCTGTTTTTT. Full variable domain (missing parts from reference TRBV5-1 and TRBJ2-2): KAGVTQTPRYLIKTRGQQVTLSCSPISGHRSVSWYQQTPGQGLQFLFEYFSETQRNKGNFPGRFSGRQFSNSRSEMNVSTLELGDSALYLCASSLAGGRSGELFFGEGSRLTVL.

CDR3 DNA sequence: TGTGCCAGCTCACCAGTCCAGGGCTCCTACAATGAGCAGTTCTTC. Translating it yields CASSPVQGSYNEQFF. The V call is TRBV18, the J call TRBJ2-1; D is perhaps TRBD1 (5 bases). Germline CDR1 is KGHSH and CDR2 is LQKENI. Between the trimmed V and J ends, which lost 2 bases and 0 bases, there was a span of 8 bases. The CDR3 loop spans 15 amino acids.

The sample holds one count of this clone. In nucleotides, the CDR3 is TGTGCCATCAGTGAGGCGATCAATGAGCAGTTCTTC. It encodes CAISEAINEQFF. The gene calls are TRBV10-3 and TRBJ2-1; no definite D call. In germline, CDR1 is ENHRY, CDR2 SYGVKD. Trimming removed 2 bases from V and 6 bases from J, with 5 bases in between. The CDR3 spans 12 residues.

This chain joins TRBV7-8 and TRBJ2-7; 13 positions match TRBD2. The J segment lost 5 bases and the V segment lost 3 bases, leaving 10 bases of the junction unmatched. Germline CDR1 reads SGHVS; CDR2 reads FQNEAQ. This CDR3 comprises 17 residues. CDR3 residues: CASSLETWTSGSHEQYF. In nucleotides, the CDR3 is TGTGCCAGCAGCTTGGAAACTTGGACTAGCGGGAGTCACGAGCAGTACTTC.

This sequence joins TRBV19 and TRBJ1-5; TRBD1 matches at 8 bases. The V gene's germline CDR1 is LNHDA and CDR2 SQIVND (reference sequence). CDR3 length equals 16 residues. V shed 4 bases, J shed 0 bases, and the junction held 5 bases outside the gene matches. The CDR3 coding sequence is TGTGCCAGTAGTACAGGGACAGGATATAGCAATCAGCCCCAGCATTTT. The encoded protein is CASSTGTGYSNQPQHF.

This chain uses TRBV11-2 with TRBJ1-1; D is ambiguous. The CDR3 length is 12 residues. Deletions cut 4 bases from V and 8 bases from J, with 11 bases between. The germline CDR1 and CDR2 sequences are SGHAT and FQNNGV. The CDR3 protein is CASSSPPSEAFF. CDR3 sequence (DNA): TGTGCCAGCAGCTCCCCCCCGTCGGAAGCTTTCTTT.

The chain has TRBV30 and TRBJ1-5, with a weak D call TRBD1 (6 bases). From germline, CDR1 is GTSNPN and CDR2 SVGIG (reference sequence). The V and J ends lost 1 base and 0 bases respectively, with 10 bases between them. There are 15 residues in the CDR3. The CDR3, as DNA: TGTGCCTGGAGTGCGTTAGGGGGTAGCAATCAGCCCCAGCATTTT. Translated, it gives CAWSALGGSNQPQHF.

This rearrangement joins TRBV7-2 to TRBJ1-2; D is possibly TRBD1 (6 bases). V was trimmed by 4 bases and J by 8 bases, leaving 23 bases between them. Germline V gene lookup returns CDR1 SGHTA and CDR2 FQGNSA. This CDR3 comprises 16 residues. The CDR3 region is CASSSVRGGPFLGYTF. The CDR3 nucleotides are TGTGCCAGCAGCTCCGTTCGCGGGGGGCCATTTTTGGGCTACACCTTC.

The chain joins TRBV10-3 to TRBJ1-1; tentative D call: TRBD1 (5 bases). The V and J ends lost 0 bases and 2 bases respectively, with 10 bases between them. The CDR3 length is 15 residues. CDR1 ENHRY and CDR2 SYGVKD come from the germline V gene. CDR3 protein: CAISESSGVNTEAFF. CDR3 bases: TGTGCCATCAGTGAGTCCTCGGGGGTCAACACTGAAGCTTTCTTT.

The chain is built from TRBV18 and TRBJ2-3; 7 positions match TRBD1. Germline V gene sequence: CDR1 KGHSH, CDR2 LQKENI. V shed 6 bases and J 0 bases; nucleotides not matched to a gene: 6. This CDR3 is 15 amino acids long. The CDR3 is CASSPGTASTDTQYF. In nucleotides, the CDR3 is TGTGCCAGCTCTCCCGGGACAGCTAGCACAGATACGCAGTATTTT.

The CDR3 bases are TGCGCCAGCAGCTTGGGAGGACTAGCGGCAATCAGCTCCTACAATGAGCAGTTCTTC. Amino acid sequence: CASSLGGLAAISSYNEQFF. The gene calls are TRBV5-1 and TRBJ2-1; 10 nucleotides match TRBD2. The CDR3 loop spans 19 amino acids. The V gene's germline CDR1 is SGHRS and CDR2 YFSETQ. The ends lost 0 bases at V and 0 bases at J; junction bases unmatched: 9.

J is TRBJ1-2 and V is TRBV30; D not certain. The CDR3 totals 13 residues. V was pared by 1 base and J by 7 bases, with 13 bases between. Germline loops: CDR1 GTSNPN, CDR2 SVGIG (reference sequence). The CDR3 protein is CAWSGAGEGGYTF. The CDR3, as DNA: TGTGCCTGGAGTGGGGCCGGGGAAGGTGGCTACACCTTC.

The CDR3 spells CASTAQGWGNEKLFF. The DNA of the CDR3 is TGTGCCAGCACCGCCCAGGGGTGGGGAAATGAAAAACTGTTTTTT. The genes are TRBV2 and TRBJ1-4; maybe TRBD1 (6 bases). The CDR3 is 15 residues long. Germline CDR1 SNHLY, CDR2 FYNNEI. V lost 7 bases and J 5 bases, leaving 17 bases between the germline ends.

The chain carries TRBV28 and TRBJ1-5; TRBD1 matches at 8 bases. Germline-derived CDR1 and CDR2 are MDHEN and SYDVKM. The trim removed 5 bases at V and 6 bases at J, leaving 3 bases unmatched. The CDR3 totals 13 residues. The chain's CDR3 is CASSDRGRQPQHF. CDR3 nucleotides: TGTGCCAGCAGTGACAGGGGCCGTCAGCCCCAGCATTTT.

The genes are TRBV5-4 and TRBJ2-3; TRBD2 matches at 7 bases. The CDR3 totals 14 residues. Germline CDR1 SGHNT, CDR2 YYREEE (reference sequence). The junction had 5 bases not matched to a gene; V was cut back by 6 bases and J by 1 base. The CDR3 bases are TGTGCCAGCACTGGGCTAGCGGGCACAGATACGCAGTATTTT. This gives the protein CASTGLAGTDTQYF.

This chain links TRBV28 with TRBJ1-2, with D perhaps TRBD1 (6 bases). V shed 8 bases and J shed 3 bases, with 16 bases lying between them. The CDR3 has 14 residues. Looked up from germline, CDR1 is MDHEN and CDR2 is SYDVKM. The CDR3 protein is CASDRGAEDYGYTF. CDR3 bases: TGTGCCAGCGATCGGGGGGCGGAAGACTATGGCTACACCTTC.

The chain has TRBV27 and TRBJ1-5; tentative D call: TRBD1 (5 bases). Germline values: CDR1 MNHEY, CDR2 SMNVEV (reference sequence). Trimming stripped 6 bases from V and 4 bases from J, with 10 bases between. This CDR3 region has 13 residues. DNA of the CDR3: TGTGCCAGCAGGAGGACACCTAATCAGCCCCAGCATTTT. Encoded protein: CASRRTPNQPQHF.

The chain combines TRBV20-1 with TRBJ1-1, with unresolved D. Germline-derived CDR1 and CDR2 are DFQATT and SNEGSKA (reference sequence). Trimming pared 4 bases from V and 0 bases from J, leaving 3 bases between. The CDR3 has 11 residues. CDR3 in amino acids: CSATVNTEAFF. CDR3 DNA: TGCAGTGCTACTGTGAACACTGAAGCTTTCTTT.

The gene calls are TRBV5-1 and TRBJ2-1; 7 positions match TRBD2. Trimming removed 2 bases from V and 0 bases from J; junction bases left unmatched: 2. The CDR3 extends over 15 amino acids. Germline V gene data show CDR1 as SGHRS and CDR2 as YFSETQ. CDR3 sequence (DNA): TGCGCCAGCAGCTTCGCGGGGGACTCCTACAATGAGCAGTTCTTC. It codes for CASSFAGDSYNEQFF.

The rearrangement uses TRBV19 and TRBJ1-1; D is uncertain. Germline CDR1 is LNHDA and CDR2 is SQIVND (reference sequence). V was cut by 1 base and J by 7 bases, with 16 bases left in between. This CDR3 region has 15 residues. CDR3 in DNA: TGTGCCAGTAGTATAGTAGCGCCTCTTGCTAGTGAAGCTTTCTTT. Protein product: CASSIVAPLASEAFF.

V is TRBV6-1 and J is TRBJ1-2; possibly TRBD1 for D (5 bases). V was trimmed by 6 bases and J by 6 bases, leaving 11 bases between them. CDR3 length: 12 amino acids. The germline gives CDR1 MNHNS, CDR2 SASEGT. CDR3 loop: CASSRVSDGYTF. CDR3 bases: TGTGCCAGCAGCAGGGTTTCAGATGGCTACACCTTC.

The chain couples TRBV29-1 to TRBJ1-1; D call uncertain. Germline V CDR1 and CDR2: SQVTM, ANQGSEA. The CDR3 consists of 13 residues. Trimming left V 6 bases short and J 1 base short, with 12 bases between. The CDR3 reads CSVHLGGNTEAFF. CDR3 bases: TGCAGCGTACATCTGGGAGGGAACACTGAAGCTTTCTTT.

The rearrangement uses TRBV11-2 and TRBJ2-7; 8 bases are a match to TRBD2. Germline lookup yields CDR1 SGHAT and CDR2 FQNNGV. The CDR3 totals 14 residues. The V segment lost 6 bases and the J segment 2 bases; nucleotides outside the gene matches: 6. DNA for the CDR3: TGTGCCAGCAGGCCTAGCGGGCAACCCTACGAGCAGTACTTC. Its translation is CASRPSGQPYEQYF.

The rearrangement joins TRBV10-3 to TRBJ1-2; D remains ambiguous. CDR3 length: 16 residues. Germline V gives CDR1 ENHRY, CDR2 SYGVKD. Trimming stripped 4 bases from V and 2 bases from J, with 17 bases between. The chain's CDR3 is CAISAVHLLANYGYTF. CDR3 nucleotides: TGTGCCATCAGTGCCGTCCATCTCCTTGCGAACTATGGCTACACCTTC.

The chain links TRBV7-6 to TRBJ1-1; D gene ambiguous. The ends were cut back, 5 bases at V and 0 bases at J, with 10 bases in the middle. CDR3 size: 14 residues. Germline CDR1 is SGHVS and CDR2 is FNYEAQ. CDR3: CASSPRGMNTEAFF. CDR3 nucleotides: TGTGCCAGCAGCCCACGGGGTATGAACACTGAAGCTTTCTTT.

J is TRBJ2-5 and V is TRBV5-1, with 8 bases fitting TRBD2. Germline CDR1 is SGHRS and CDR2 is YFSETQ. V shed 0 bases, J shed 7 bases, and the junction held 14 bases outside the gene matches. This CDR3 contains 17 residues. The CDR3 bases are TGCGCCAGCAGCTTGGGGGCGGGAGGTCCTAAAGTGTGGACCCAGTACTTC. Residues: CASSLGAGGPKVWTQYF. Together with reference TRBV5-1 and TRBJ2-5, the CDR3 gives the full variable domain: KAGVTQTPRYLIKTRGQQVTLSCSPISGHRSVSWYQQTPGQGLQFLFEYFSETQRNKGNFPGRFSGRQFSNSRSEMNVSTLELGDSALYLCASSLGAGGPKVWTQYFGPGTRLLVL.